This T cell receptor (beta chain) stems from a study of CD8+ T cells in alopecia areata. In each case, RNA was isolated and then reverse transcribed into cDNA as the sequencing template. Sequencing used immunoSEQ multiplex PCR; TCRdb keeps in-frame clones, though not all of them. This table holds over 200,000 clones, over 60% found once. Looked up from germline, CDR1 is SGHTA and CDR2 is FQGNSA. The V and J ends lost 6 bases and 2 bases, in that order; junction bases with no gene match: 6. This CDR3 has 14 residues. Treatment: oral pan-JAK inhibitor, 5-10 mg twice daily. Lesional scalp punch biopsies and peripheral blood were collected from alopecia areata patients. Isolation of CD4+ and CD8+ T cells from PBMCs was achieved by sorting.

The gene calls are TRBV7-2 and TRBJ2-7; 8 bases line up with TRBD1. This TCR derives from a human donor with alopecia areata. The sequencing used CD4+ T cells sorted from blood, collected at week 4, from a patient treated with tofacitinib. In nucleotides, the CDR3 is TGTGCCAGCAGACCCGGGACAGGACCCTACGAGCAGTACTTC. Translation gives CASRPGTGPYEQYF.